This T cell receptor beta chain stems from a study of cytomegalovirus exposure and HLA in healthy donors. This clone has only a few counts. Its target is not known. Researchers ran the PCR with 60 Vbeta and 13 Jbeta primers. Profiling relied on immunoSEQ multiplex PCR, and the TCRdb table lists in-frame clones only, not all of them. The sample records 55,000 to 80,000 clones, around 86% being singletons. Whole-study results and caveats: According to a later analysis, donors in an Asian-associated ancestry cluster reportedly had fewer N-insertions than the 666-donor mean. Presence/absence analyses treated sequencing depth as roughly uniform across donors. The authors considered a cluster of highly shared sequence variants likely to be a sequencing artifact. Serostatus for CMV was the only available immune exposure information.

Germline V gene lookup returns CDR1 SGDLS and CDR2 YYNGEE. Trimming cost V 1 base and J 4 bases; bases outside gene matches: 5. The CDR3 loop spans 15 amino acids. The receptor comes from a female donor in good health and CMV-seronegative. The source material was PBMCs. The rearrangement links TRBV9 to TRBJ2-7, with 10 bases aligning to TRBD2. In nucleotides, the CDR3 is TGTGCCAGCAGCGTAAGTAGCGGGAGGCAATACGAGCAGTACTTC. It translates to CASSVSSGRQYEQYF.